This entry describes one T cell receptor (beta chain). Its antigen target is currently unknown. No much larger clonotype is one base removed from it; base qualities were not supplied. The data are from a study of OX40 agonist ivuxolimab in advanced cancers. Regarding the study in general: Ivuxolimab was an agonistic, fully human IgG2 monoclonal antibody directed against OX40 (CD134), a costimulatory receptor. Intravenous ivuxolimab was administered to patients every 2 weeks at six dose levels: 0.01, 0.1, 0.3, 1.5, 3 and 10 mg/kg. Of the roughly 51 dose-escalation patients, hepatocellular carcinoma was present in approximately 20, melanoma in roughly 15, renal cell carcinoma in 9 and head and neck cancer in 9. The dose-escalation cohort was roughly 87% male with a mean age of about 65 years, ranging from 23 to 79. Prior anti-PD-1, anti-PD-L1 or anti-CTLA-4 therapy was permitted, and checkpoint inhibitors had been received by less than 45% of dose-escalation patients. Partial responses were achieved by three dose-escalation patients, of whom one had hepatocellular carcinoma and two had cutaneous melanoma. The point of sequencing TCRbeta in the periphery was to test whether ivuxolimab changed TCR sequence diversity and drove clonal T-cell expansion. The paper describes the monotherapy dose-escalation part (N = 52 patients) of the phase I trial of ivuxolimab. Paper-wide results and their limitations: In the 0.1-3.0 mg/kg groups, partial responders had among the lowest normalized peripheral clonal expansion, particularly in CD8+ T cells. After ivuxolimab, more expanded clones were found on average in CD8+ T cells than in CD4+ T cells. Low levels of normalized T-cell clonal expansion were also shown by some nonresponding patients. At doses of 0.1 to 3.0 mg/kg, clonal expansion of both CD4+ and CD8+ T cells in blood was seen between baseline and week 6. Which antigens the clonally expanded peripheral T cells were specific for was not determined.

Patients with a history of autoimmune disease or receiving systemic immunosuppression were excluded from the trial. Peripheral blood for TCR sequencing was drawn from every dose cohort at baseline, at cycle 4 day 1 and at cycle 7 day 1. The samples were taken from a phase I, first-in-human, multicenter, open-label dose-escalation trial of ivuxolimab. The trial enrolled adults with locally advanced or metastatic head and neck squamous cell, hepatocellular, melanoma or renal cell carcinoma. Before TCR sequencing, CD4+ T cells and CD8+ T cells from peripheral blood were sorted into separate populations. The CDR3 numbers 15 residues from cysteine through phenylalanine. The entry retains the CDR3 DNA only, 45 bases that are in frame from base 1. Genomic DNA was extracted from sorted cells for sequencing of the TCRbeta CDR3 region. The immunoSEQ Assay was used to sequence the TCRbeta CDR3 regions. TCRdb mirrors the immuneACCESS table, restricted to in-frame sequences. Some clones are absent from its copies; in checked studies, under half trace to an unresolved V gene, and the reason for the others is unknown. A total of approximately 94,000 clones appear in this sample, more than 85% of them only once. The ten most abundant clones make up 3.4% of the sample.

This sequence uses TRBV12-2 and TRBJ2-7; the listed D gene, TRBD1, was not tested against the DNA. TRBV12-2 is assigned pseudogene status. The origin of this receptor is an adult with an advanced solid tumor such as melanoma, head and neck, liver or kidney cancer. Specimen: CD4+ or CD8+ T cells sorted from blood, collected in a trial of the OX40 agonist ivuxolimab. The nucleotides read TGTGCAAGTCGCCTAGGGCCCAGGGCCCTATTCGAGCAGTACTTC. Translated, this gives CASRLGPRALFEQYF.